The present entry profiles one T cell receptor beta chain with its context. Its antigen is not identified. The entry originates in a study of T-cell memory formation after mild COVID-19. Overall study: The study found TCR clusters largely donor specific. Study results and limitations: From day 15 to 85, contracting clones were balanced between CD4 and CD8, whereas later expanders leaned toward CD4+. Clones that contracted clustered mainly in CM and EM if CD4+ and in EMRA if CD8+.

Constant-segment primers served in 5'RACE that generated TCR alpha and TCR beta cDNA libraries bearing sample barcodes and UMIs. MiXCR was run by TCRdb on the 5' RACE reads, yielding one entry per CDR3 protein. The sample has some 300,000 distinct CDR3 sequences; roughly a fifth are singletons. The V and J ends lost 5 bases and 5 bases, in that order; junction bases with no gene match: 7. The CDR3 is made up of 15 amino acids. Germline values: CDR1 DFQATT, CDR2 SNEGSKA (reference sequence). V and J are TRBV20-1 and TRBJ2-3, with TRBD2 matching over 13 bases. This TCR derives from a man aged 18-30 years who had mild COVID-19 (a few samples of this study predate the infection). Cell type and time point are not known. The source material was PBMCs or a T cell subset sorted from them (not recorded which). This CDR3 reads CSAPTSGGAKDTQYF. CDR3 sequence (DNA): TGCAGTGCTCCTACTAGCGGGGGGGCAAAAGATACGCAGTATTTT.